These 16 T cell receptor beta chains originate from one sample sequenced in a study of blood T cell repertoires in COVID-19. TCRdb keeps only in-frame clones here, not all; method: immunoSEQ multiplex PCR. This sample yields some 120,000 clones, of which 90% are seen a single time; about 1.9% belongs to the top ten. Sample: peripheral blood. All receptors derive from a human donor with active COVID-19. The donor label of this sample is uncertain.

This chain connects TRBV9 to TRBJ2-3, with 7 bases matching TRBD2. Germline CDR1 is SGDLS and CDR2 is YYNGEE. This CDR3 has 16 residues. J was trimmed by 2 bases and V by 0 bases; bases with no gene match: 6. The CDR3 DNA sequence: TGTGCCAGCAGCGTAGTGGGTAGCGGGCTCACAGATACGCAGTATTTT. Translating it yields CASSVVGSGLTDTQYF.

V is TRBV3-1 (or the pseudogene TRBV3-2) and J is TRBJ1-1; D not certain. Germline CDR1 LGHDT, CDR2 YNNKEL (reference sequence). This CDR3 comprises 14 residues. Trimming left V 1 base short and J 1 base short, with 7 bases between. The CDR3 spells CASSQVSGNTEAFF. CDR3 nucleotides: TGTGCCAGCAGCCAAGTATCAGGGAACACTGAAGCTTTCTTT.

V usage is TRBV7-2 and J usage is TRBJ1-1, with a weak D call TRBD1 (6 bases). In germline, CDR1 is SGHTA, CDR2 FQGNSA. The germline V and J ends were trimmed by 6 bases and 3 bases, with 17 bases remaining between them. The CDR3 length is 15 residues. CDR3 loop: CASSQAAQGYTEAFF. CDR3 bases: TGTGCCAGCAGTCAGGCCGCTCAGGGGTACACTGAAGCTTTCTTT. The variable domain in full, completed from reference TRBV7-2 and TRBJ1-1, reads GAGVSQSPSNKVTEKGKDVELRCDPISGHTALYWYRQSLGQGLEFLIYFQGNSAPDKSGLPSDRFSAERTGGSVSTLTIQRTQQEDSAVYLCASSQAAQGYTEAFFGQGTRLTVV.

V and J are TRBV19 and TRBJ2-1; 8 bases match TRBD2. The germline CDR1 and CDR2 sequences are LNHDA and SQIVND (reference sequence). After removal of 1 base from V and 15 bases from J, the junction contained 5 bases not matched to a gene. The CDR3 spans 12 residues. The CDR3 coding sequence is TGTGCCAGTAGTATAGTTACGGGGGGGCCGTTCTTC. Translated, it gives CASSIVTGGPFF.

CDR3 sequence: CASSPKGTASSGANVLTF. The CDR3 region has the DNA TGTGCCAGCAGCCCTAAAGGGACAGCTAGCTCTGGGGCCAACGTCCTGACTTTC. The rearrangement joins TRBV7-2 to TRBJ2-6; 7 nucleotides line up with TRBD1. The CDR3 runs 18 residues. V trimming: 5 bases; J trimming: 0 bases; junction bases outside the gene matches: 10. The germline CDR1 and CDR2 sequences are SGHTA and FQGNSA.

This clone was detected only a few times. V and J are TRBV19 and TRBJ1-1; D is unclear. Germline V gene data show CDR1 as LNHDA and CDR2 as SQIVND (reference sequence). The CDR3 is 14 amino acids. V gave up 3 bases and J gave up 2 bases, with 10 bases separating them. CDR3 nucleotides: TGTGCCAGTAGTATTCGGCGGGGAAACACTGAAGCTTTCTTT. It is translated as CASSIRRGNTEAFF.

On this clone: Since a much larger clone is just one base distant, this may be a read error. The chain recombines TRBV2 with TRBJ2-1; 13 bases are shared with TRBD2. Looked up from germline, CDR1 is SNHLY and CDR2 is FYNNEI. The ends lost 2 bases at V and 10 bases at J; junction bases unmatched: 5. The CDR3 totals 15 residues. The CDR3 DNA is TGTGCCAGCAGTGAAACTAGCGGGGGGGCCGGGGAGCAGTTCTTC. Translation: CASSETSGGAGEQFF.

This clone occurred once. The chain uses TRBV4-2 and TRBJ1-3; 7 bases line up with TRBD1. V was pared by 7 bases and J by 2 bases, with 5 bases of the junction left unmatched. The CDR3 spans 14 residues. Germline V gene data show CDR1 as LGHNA and CDR2 as YNFKEQ. This CDR3 reads CASKTGAPGNTIYF. CDR3 nucleotides: TGTGCCAGCAAAACAGGGGCCCCTGGAAACACCATATATTTT.

In DNA form, the CDR3 reads TGTGCCAGCAGTGAAACGGAGGACGCAGATACGCAGTATTTT. This codes for CASSETEDADTQYF. This chain joins TRBV6-1 and TRBJ2-3; possible D gene TRBD2, 5 bases. CDR3 size: 14 residues. The V end lost 2 bases, the J end lost 4 bases, and 10 bases lay between the germline ends. In germline, CDR1 is MNHNS, CDR2 SASEGT.

The chain couples TRBV7-2 to TRBJ1-1; 8 nucleotides align to TRBD1. Trimming at V came to 2 bases and at J to 4 bases, leaving 9 bases not matched to a gene. The CDR3 is 16 amino acids. Germline V gene sequence: CDR1 SGHTA, CDR2 FQGNSA. The CDR3 nucleotides read TGTGCCAGCAGCTTAACAGGGGGTGTTTTAGGCACTGAAGCTTTCTTT. Translating gives CASSLTGGVLGTEAFF.

The chain recombines TRBV2 with TRBJ2-6; D is possibly TRBD1 (7 bases). CDR3 size: 18 residues. The germline V gene encodes CDR1 SNHLY and CDR2 FYNNEI. Trimming took 7 bases from V and 0 from J, leaving 19 bases between them. CDR3: CASTPEGTALSGANVLTF. In nucleotides, the CDR3 is TGTGCCAGCACACCGGAGGGGACAGCTCTCTCTGGGGCCAACGTCCTGACTTTC.

The J gene is TRBJ1-2, the V gene TRBV7-7, with TRBD1 as a possible D gene (6 bases). The CDR3 consists of 17 residues. The germline V and J ends were trimmed by 1 base and 4 bases, with 19 bases remaining between them. Germline CDR1 and CDR2: SSHAT and FNYEAQ (reference sequence). For the CDR3, the DNA is TGTGCCAGCAGCTTAGTCCTCCTAACAGGGTGCACCTATGGCTACACCTTC. As protein: CASSLVLLTGCTYGYTF.

This clone came up once. The V gene is TRBV9, the J gene TRBJ1-2; 7 nucleotides agree with TRBD1. V shed 3 bases, J shed 1 base, and the junction held 12 bases outside the gene matches. The CDR3 runs to 17 residues. CDR1 is SGDLS, CDR2 YYNGEE, per germline. The CDR3 spells CASSGRQGQQNNYGYTF. CDR3 in DNA: TGTGCCAGCAGCGGCCGACAGGGACAACAAAATAACTATGGCTACACCTTC.

The chain carries TRBV18 and TRBJ2-7, with D tentatively TRBD1 (6 bases). CDR3 length equals 14 residues. The ends were cut back, 6 bases at V and 0 bases at J, with 12 bases in the middle. Germline CDR1 KGHSH, CDR2 LQKENI. CDR3 coding DNA: TGTGCCAGCTCGTACGACAGGACCTCCTACGAGCAGTACTTC. Protein: CASSYDRTSYEQYF.

The gene calls are TRBV7-9 and TRBJ2-4, with 8 bases matching TRBD1. CDR1 is SEHNR and CDR2 is FQNEAQ in the germline V gene (reference sequence). V dropped 7 bases and J dropped 5; count of bases not matched to a gene: 7. This CDR3 comprises 14 residues. The CDR3: CASTQTGDENIQYF. As DNA, the CDR3 is TGTGCCAGCACCCAGACAGGGGATGAAAACATTCAGTACTTC.

The chain has TRBV29-1 and TRBJ1-3; tentative D call: TRBD1 (6 bases). The CDR3 totals 16 residues. V was cut by 5 bases and J by 0 bases, with 17 bases left in between. Germline loops: CDR1 SQVTM, CDR2 ANQGSEA. CDR3 region: CSVLGGERGSGNTIYF. CDR3 sequence (DNA): TGCAGCGTTTTAGGGGGTGAACGGGGCTCTGGAAACACCATATATTTT.